These T cell receptor beta chains were read from a single sample in a study of vaccination effects on CD4 cells after COVID-19. No antigen has been identified for these receptors. The repertoire was sequenced with immunoSEQ multiplex PCR; TCRdb's copy has only in-frame clones and lacks some. In the table there are tens of thousands of clones, roughly 76% of which are singletons. The source was CD4+ T cells from PBMCs cultured with HCoV-OC43 spike peptides, collected before COVID-19 vaccination. These receptors were collected from a human donor who received a COVID-19 vaccine. Both conserved end residues are part of each CDR3. The order of the fields is CDR3 length, D gene, V gene, J gene, clone size, CDR3 protein, CDR3 DNA. D genes are given only for firm matches. Where a row states a size, it is once, few, many or the class of an expanded clone; other rows omit it.

length: 15
D: -
V: TRBV27
J: TRBJ1-4
size: -
CDR3: CASSLSVTVNEKLFF
DNA: TGTGCCAGCAGTTTAAGTGTGACAGTTAATGAAAAACTGTTTTTT

length: 15
D: TRBD1
V: TRBV24-1
J: TRBJ2-1
size: -
CDR3: CATSDPGTDGNEQFF
DNA: TGTGCCACCAGTGATCCCGGGACAGATGGGAATGAGCAGTTCTTC

length: 14
D: TRBD1
V: TRBV28
J: TRBJ1-2
size: -
CDR3: CASSRDRGRRGYTF
DNA: TGTGCCAGCAGCCGGGACAGGGGTCGTCGTGGCTACACCTTC

length: 15
D: TRBD2
V: TRBV2
J: TRBJ2-4
size: -
CDR3: CASSGTSGGRGIQYF
DNA: TGTGCCAGCAGCGGGACTAGCGGGGGGCGAGGCATTCAGTACTTC

length: 12
D: -
V: TRBV21-1
J: TRBJ2-3
size: -
CDR3: CASSKEADTQYF
DNA: TGTGCCAGCAGCAAAGAGGCAGATACGCAGTATTTT

length: 14
D: TRBD1
V: TRBV19
J: TRBJ1-2
size: once
CDR3: CASSKGGADYGYTF
DNA: TGTGCCAGTAGTAAAGGGGGCGCAGACTATGGCTACACCTTC

length: 13
D: -
V: TRBV29-1
J: TRBJ2-2
size: -
CDR3: CSVDKGNTGELFF
DNA: TGCAGCGTTGATAAGGGAAACACCGGGGAGCTGTTTTTT

length: 14
D: TRBD1
V: TRBV5-1
J: TRBJ2-3
size: few
CDR3: CASSTRQGADTQYF
DNA: TGCGCCAGCAGCACCCGACAGGGCGCAGATACGCAGTATTTT

length: 11
D: TRBD1
V: TRBV29-1
J: TRBJ1-2
size: -
CDR3: CSVDRDGGYTF
DNA: TGCAGCGTGGACAGGGACGGTGGCTACACCTTC

length: 15
D: TRBD1
V: TRBV5-6
J: TRBJ1-2
size: -
CDR3: CASSPRSGTGHGYTF
DNA: TGTGCCAGCAGCCCAAGGTCCGGGACAGGTCATGGCTACACCTTC

length: 15
D: -
V: TRBV18
J: TRBJ2-3
size: -
CDR3: CASSLSPGGGYTQYF
DNA: TGTGCCAGCTCCCTTTCCCCAGGGGGAGGCTATACGCAGTATTTT

length: 15
D: -
V: TRBV2
J: TRBJ1-4
size: few
CDR3: CASSVEGLVNEKLFF
DNA: TGTGCCAGCAGTGTTGAGGGCCTAGTTAATGAAAAACTGTTTTTT

length: 13
D: -
V: TRBV19
J: TRBJ2-2
size: -
CDR3: CASSIPHTGELFF
DNA: TGTGCCAGTAGTATACCCCACACCGGGGAGCTGTTTTTT

length: 14
D: -
V: TRBV7-9
J: TRBJ2-3
size: few
CDR3: CASSLAGRTDTQYF
DNA: TGTGCCAGCAGCTTAGCTGGGAGGACAGATACGCAGTATTTT

length: 14
D: TRBD1
V: TRBV24-1
J: TRBJ2-5
size: -
CDR3: CATQTGTGQETQYF
DNA: TGTGCCACCCAAACCGGGACAGGTCAAGAGACCCAGTACTTC

length: 14
D: -
V: TRBV24-1
J: TRBJ2-5
size: -
CDR3: CATSSRVGKETQYF
DNA: TGTGCCACCAGCAGTAGGGTAGGGAAAGAGACCCAGTACTTC

length: 17
D: -
V: TRBV27
J: TRBJ2-2
size: -
CDR3: CASSLLISQGGTGELFF
DNA: TGTGCCAGCAGTTTATTGATTAGTCAGGGGGGCACCGGGGAGCTGTTTTTT

length: 15
D: TRBD1
V: TRBV30
J: TRBJ1-2
size: -
CDR3: CAWTGQGVSGYGYTF
DNA: TGTGCCTGGACCGGACAGGGGGTGAGTGGCTATGGCTACACCTTC

length: 15
D: TRBD1
V: TRBV18
J: TRBJ2-1
size: -
CDR3: CASSSGQADYNEQFF
DNA: TGTGCCAGCTCATCCGGACAGGCAGACTACAATGAGCAGTTCTTC

length: 14
D: -
V: TRBV27
J: TRBJ1-2
size: -
CDR3: CASSSTAPARGYTF
DNA: TGTGCCAGCAGTTCTACGGCACCGGCTCGTGGCTACACCTTC

length: 13
D: -
V: TRBV18
J: TRBJ1-3
size: -
CDR3: CASSPQGPNTIYF
DNA: TGTGCCAGCTCACCACAGGGGCCAAACACCATATATTTT

length: 12
D: -
V: TRBV6-1
J: TRBJ1-1
size: -
CDR3: CASSETGNQAFF
DNA: TGTGCCAGCAGTGAAACCGGGAACCAAGCTTTCTTT

length: 19
D: -
V: TRBV28
J: TRBJ2-1
size: -
CDR3: CASSLDSVDRKSSYNEQFF
DNA: TGTGCCAGCAGTTTGGACTCTGTAGACAGGAAAAGCTCCTACAATGAGCAGTTCTTC

length: 14
D: -
V: TRBV7-9
J: TRBJ1-5
size: -
CDR3: CASSLGASNQPQHF
DNA: TGTGCCAGCAGCTTAGGGGCTTCCAATCAGCCCCAGCATTTT

length: 14
D: -
V: TRBV7-2
J: TRBJ1-2
size: once
CDR3: CASSLGPINYGYTF
DNA: TGTGCCAGCAGCTTAGGGCCGATTAACTATGGCTACACCTTC

length: 17
D: -
V: TRBV5-1
J: TRBJ2-3
size: -
CDR3: CASSLRSGGGYTDTQYF
DNA: TGCGCCAGCAGCTTGAGATCGGGGGGCGGATACACAGATACGCAGTATTTT

length: 15
D: -
V: TRBV25-1
J: TRBJ2-3
size: -
CDR3: CASSARDRSTDTQYF
DNA: TGTGCCAGCAGTGCCCGGGACCGAAGCACAGATACGCAGTATTTT

length: 15
D: -
V: TRBV6-6
J: TRBJ2-1
size: -
CDR3: CASTFAGNLYNEQFF
DNA: TGTGCCAGCACCTTTGCAGGAAATCTCTACAATGAGCAGTTCTTC

length: 15
D: -
V: TRBV19
J: TRBJ2-1
size: once
CDR3: CASRLPGTAYNEQFF
DNA: TGTGCCAGTAGATTGCCTGGGACTGCCTACAATGAGCAGTTCTTC

length: 13
D: -
V: TRBV29-1
J: TRBJ1-2
size: -
CDR3: CSVDLDSYYGYTF
DNA: TGCAGCGTAGATTTGGACAGCTACTATGGCTACACCTTC

length: 12
D: -
V: TRBV19
J: TRBJ2-1
size: -
CDR3: CASSTYHNEQFF
DNA: TGTGCCAGTAGTACCTACCACAATGAGCAGTTCTTC

length: 11
D: -
V: TRBV6-5
J: TRBJ1-5
size: -
CDR3: CASSSNQPQHF
DNA: TGTGCCAGCAGTTCAAATCAGCCCCAGCATTTT

length: 12
D: -
V: TRBV7-9
J: TRBJ1-1
size: few
CDR3: CASSRADTEAFF
DNA: TGTGCCAGCAGTCGGGCGGACACTGAAGCTTTCTTT

length: 16
D: -
V: TRBV28
J: TRBJ1-1
size: -
CDR3: CASSLLWRGGRTEAFF
DNA: TGTGCCAGCAGTTTACTGTGGAGGGGGGGGAGAACTGAAGCTTTCTTT

length: 14
D: -
V: TRBV3-1/TRBV3-2
J: TRBJ2-1
size: -
CDR3: CASSQSGFGSEQFF
DNA: TGTGCCAGCAGCCAATCCGGCTTCGGGAGTGAGCAGTTCTTC

length: 15
D: TRBD1
V: TRBV5-1
J: TRBJ2-1
size: -
CDR3: CASSFRGQSWDEQFF
DNA: TGCGCCAGCAGCTTCCGGGGACAGTCCTGGGATGAGCAGTTCTTC

length: 15
D: TRBD2
V: TRBV4-1
J: TRBJ2-3
size: once
CDR3: CASSQPGLASDTQYF
DNA: TGCGCCAGCAGCCAACCGGGACTAGCGTCAGATACGCAGTATTTT

length: 13
D: -
V: TRBV7-9
J: TRBJ1-2
size: -
CDR3: CASSDEQGNGYTF
DNA: TGTGCCAGCAGCGACGAGCAGGGAAATGGCTACACCTTC

length: 12
D: -
V: TRBV14
J: TRBJ2-1
size: -
CDR3: CASSQDFSEQFF
DNA: TGTGCCAGCAGCCAAGATTTCAGTGAGCAGTTCTTC

length: 14
D: TRBD1
V: TRBV7-8
J: TRBJ2-5
size: -
CDR3: CASSLGTGQETQYF
DNA: TGTGCCAGCAGCTTAGGGACAGGTCAAGAGACCCAGTACTTC

length: 13
D: -
V: TRBV5-6
J: TRBJ2-3
size: -
CDR3: CASSLRTTDTQYF
DNA: TGTGCCAGCAGCTTACGGACAACAGATACGCAGTATTTT